Listed here are 29 T cell receptor beta chains from one sample, sequenced in a study of blood T cell repertoires in COVID-19. Libraries were prepared by immunoSEQ multiplex PCR; TCRdb keeps only in-frame clonotypes and omits some of them. The sample contains 150,000 to 200,000 clones, about 86% of which appear only once. The sample consisted of peripheral blood. All receptors derive from a woman aged 70-85 years with COVID-19, enrolled during active disease.

This clone appeared once. This chain uses TRBV24-1 with TRBJ1-4, with 8 bases aligning to TRBD1. Losses at the gene ends were 1 base for V and 8 bases for J; bases not matched to a gene: 5. This CDR3 comprises 15 residues. The germline CDR1 and CDR2 sequences are KGHDR and SFDVKD. Written as DNA, the CDR3 is TGTGCCACCAGTGATTTTGCAGGGGGCGAGGAAAAACTGTTTTTT. Its protein product is CATSDFAGGEEKLFF.

The chain has TRBV28 and TRBJ1-5; the D is unclear. This CDR3 has 15 amino acids. In germline, CDR1 is MDHEN, CDR2 SYDVKM. V was pared by 6 bases and J by 0 bases, with 12 bases between. CDR3 sequence reads: CASSDTSYSNQPQHF. The DNA for the CDR3 is TGTGCCAGCAGCGACACTTCGTATAGCAATCAGCCCCAGCATTTT.

As regards this clone: The same CDR3 is also encoded by other DNA sequences in this sample. The chain joins TRBV15 to TRBJ2-2, with unresolved D. V gave up 1 base and J gave up 5 bases, with 5 bases separating them. Germline loops: CDR1 LNHNV, CDR2 YYDKDF (reference sequence). CDR3 length: 13 amino acids. The CDR3 is CATSRVRTGELFF. The CDR3 DNA reads TGTGCCACCAGCAGAGTTCGTACCGGGGAGCTGTTTTTT.

This rearrangement joins TRBV28 to TRBJ2-1, with TRBD1 matching 8 bases. This CDR3 is 14 amino acids long. The trim removed 6 bases at V and 5 bases at J, leaving 6 bases unmatched. Germline V gene data show CDR1 as MDHEN and CDR2 as SYDVKM. For the CDR3, the DNA is TGTGCCAGCAGCAAGGACAGGGTGAACAATGAGCAGTTCTTC. Translating it yields CASSKDRVNNEQFF.

This clone appeared once. V and J are TRBV19 and TRBJ1-1, with D hard to call. CDR1 is LNHDA, CDR2 SQIVND, per germline (reference sequence). This CDR3 is 13 amino acids long. V gave up 7 bases and J gave up 4 bases, with 13 bases separating them. The CDR3 DNA follows: TGTGCCAGTAACCCGGGGATAGGCACTGAAGCTTTCTTT. This encodes CASNPGIGTEAFF.

The V gene is TRBV2, the J gene TRBJ2-5; tentatively, D is TRBD1 (7 bases). The CDR3 is 12 amino acids. Germline-derived CDR1 and CDR2 are SNHLY and FYNNEI. The ends were cut back, 8 bases at V and 5 bases at J, with 12 bases in the middle. CDR3 nucleotide sequence: TGTGCCAGCGGACAGGAGGGGGAGACCCAGTACTTC. Translation gives CASGQEGETQYF.

The CDR3 here is CASSSIPTVSAIYF. In DNA form, the CDR3 reads TGTGCCAGCAGCTCCATCCCGACTGTTAGTGCCATATATTTT. This chain joins TRBV7-2 and TRBJ1-3; D gene unclear. V lost 4 bases and J lost 11, with 18 bases in between. This CDR3 spans 14 amino acids. CDR1 is SGHTA, CDR2 FQGNSA, per germline. Looking up the rest from reference TRBV7-2 and TRBJ1-3 gives the full variable domain: GAGVSQSPSNKVTEKGKDVELRCDPISGHTALYWYRQSLGQGLEFLIYFQGNSAPDKSGLPSDRFSAERTGGSVSTLTIQRTQQEDSAVYLCASSSIPTVSAIYFGEGSWLTVV.

The DNA for the CDR3 is TGTGCCAGCAGTTTAATAGGGGTCAACACTGAAGCTTTCTTT. Amino acids: CASSLIGVNTEAFF. This rearrangement joins TRBV28 to TRBJ1-1; the D gene is possibly TRBD1 (5 bases). There are 14 residues in the CDR3. V was shortened by 2 bases and J by 2 bases, with 9 bases between the two germline ends. Looked up from germline, CDR1 is MDHEN and CDR2 is SYDVKM.

V and J are TRBV6-5 and TRBJ1-1; tentative D call: TRBD1 (5 bases). The CDR3 loop spans 13 amino acids. V was pared by 2 bases and J by 7 bases, with 11 bases between. CDR1 is MNHEY, CDR2 SVGAGI, per germline. CDR3 protein: CASSYGGTSEAFF. The CDR3 DNA reads TGTGCCAGCAGTTACGGCGGGACTAGTGAAGCTTTCTTT.

The chain couples TRBV2 to TRBJ2-1; 11 nucleotides match TRBD2. CDR1 is SNHLY, CDR2 FYNNEI, per germline. V dropped 9 bases and J dropped 1; count of bases not matched to a gene: 5. CDR3 length: 15 amino acids. The DNA of the CDR3 is TGTGCCAGTATCCGGACTAGCGGGTCCTACAATGAGCAGTTCTTC. This gives the protein CASIRTSGSYNEQFF.

The CDR3 sequence: CASSAGLREQFF. The CDR3 DNA is TGTGCCAGTAGTGCGGGACTAAGGGAGCAGTTCTTC. The rearrangement uses TRBV19 and TRBJ2-1; TRBD2 matches 7 bases. The CDR3 length is 12 residues. Per the germline V gene, CDR1 is LNHDA and CDR2 is SQIVND (reference sequence). The V and J ends lost 5 bases and 10 bases, in that order; junction bases with no gene match: 5.

V and J are TRBV7-3 and TRBJ2-1; 9 bases map to TRBD1. V lost 3 bases and J lost 4; bases outside the gene matches: 7. The CDR3 covers 16 residues. Looked up from germline, CDR1 is SGHTA and CDR2 is FQGTGA. CDR3 loop: CASSLIGTGNYNEQFF. For the CDR3, the DNA is TGTGCCAGCAGCTTGATAGGGACAGGGAATTACAATGAGCAGTTCTTC.

V usage is TRBV5-1 and J usage is TRBJ2-7, with TRBD1 identical over 8 bases. The CDR3 spans 15 residues. Unmatched junction bases numbered 5, after V lost 0 bases and J lost 3 bases. Germline-derived CDR1 and CDR2 are SGHRS and YFSETQ. The CDR3 DNA sequence: TGCGCCAGCAGCTTGGGAGGGACAGGCCTCTACGAGCAGTACTTC. This encodes CASSLGGTGLYEQYF.

J is TRBJ1-5 and V is TRBV28; 7 positions match TRBD1. Germline V CDR1 and CDR2: MDHEN, SYDVKM. The J segment lost 3 bases and the V segment lost 6 bases, leaving 5 bases of the junction unmatched. This CDR3 spans 14 amino acids. The CDR3 region has the DNA TGTGCCAGCAGCCCGGGACAGTACAATCAGCCCCAGCATTTT. Protein sequence: CASSPGQYNQPQHF.

V is TRBV3-1 (or the pseudogene TRBV3-2) and J is TRBJ1-2; 7 bases are shared with TRBD1. This CDR3 spans 14 amino acids. Germline assignment: CDR1 LGHDT and CDR2 YNNKEL (reference sequence). The V segment lost 1 base and the J segment 5 bases; nucleotides outside the gene matches: 4. The CDR3 reads CASSQVRDSYGYTF. DNA of the CDR3: TGTGCCAGCAGCCAAGTCAGGGACAGTTATGGCTACACCTTC.

The DNA for the CDR3 is TGTGCCTGGAGTATCGGGACAGGAGACTACGAGCAGTACTTC. Translating it yields CAWSIGTGDYEQYF. This chain connects TRBV30 to TRBJ2-7, with 8 bases identical to TRBD1. CDR3 length: 14 amino acids. The junction had 6 bases not matched to a gene; V was cut back by 2 bases and J by 3 bases. From germline, CDR1 is GTSNPN and CDR2 SVGIG (reference sequence).

V and J are TRBV5-1 and TRBJ2-3, with D hard to call. The CDR3 has 11 amino acids. Deletions cut 9 bases from V and 2 bases from J, with 7 bases between. Germline V lookup: CDR1 SGHRS, CDR2 YFSETQ. CDR3 DNA sequence: TGCGCCACGAGGAACACAGATACGCAGTATTTT. It encodes CATRNTDTQYF.

The chain employs TRBV28 and TRBJ1-5, with D unclear. Per germline, CDR1 MDHEN and CDR2 SYDVKM. This CDR3 has 13 residues. V lost 7 bases and J lost 6, with 13 bases in between. The DNA of the CDR3 is TGTGCCAGCACCTCTTCGGAGGGTCAGCCCCAGCATTTT. Residues: CASTSSEGQPQHF.

This rearrangement joins TRBV7-2 to TRBJ2-7; 13 bases line up with TRBD2. The CDR3 sequence is 17 residues long. Looked up from germline, CDR1 is SGHTA and CDR2 is FQGNSA. The junction had 7 bases not matched to a gene; V was cut back by 5 bases and J by 0 bases. The CDR3 DNA follows: TGTGCCAGCAGCCCCAGGACTAGCGGGAGTCCCTCCTACGAGCAGTACTTC. It yields the protein CASSPRTSGSPSYEQYF.

This clone was detected only once. This chain uses TRBV18 with TRBJ2-5, with unresolved D. Trimming pared 3 bases from V and 5 bases from J, leaving 4 bases between. The CDR3 has 11 amino acids. Germline CDR1 reads KGHSH; CDR2 reads LQKENI. CDR3 nucleotides: TGTGCCAGCTCACCCTCGGAGACCCAGTACTTC. Translation gives CASSPSETQYF.

For the CDR3, the DNA is TGCAGCGTGCGGACTAGCGGGAGTGTCTACGAGCAGTACTTC. It codes for CSVRTSGSVYEQYF. The genes are TRBV29-1 and TRBJ2-7; 13 positions match TRBD2. Per the germline V gene, CDR1 is SQVTM and CDR2 is ANQGSEA. The CDR3 is made up of 14 amino acids. V trimming: 6 bases; J trimming: 3 bases; junction bases outside the gene matches: 5.

With regard to this clone: At one boundary the junction diverges from the germline segment, which might be a read error. The chain has TRBV5-6 and TRBJ2-7, with 9 bases identical to TRBD1. CDR1 and CDR2 (germline): SGHDT, YYEEEE. The CDR3 sequence is 16 residues long. The CDR3 DNA is TGTGCCAGCAGTTTGGGTCCGGGACAGGGCCCTTACGAGCAGTACTTC. Translation gives CASSLGPGQGPYEQYF.

The V gene is TRBV27, the J gene TRBJ2-3; no firm D call. This CDR3 has 15 amino acids. V lost 3 bases, J lost 2 bases, and 12 bases lay in between. Germline V gene sequence: CDR1 MNHEY, CDR2 SMNVEV (reference sequence). For the CDR3, the DNA is TGTGCCAGCAGTTTGAAGCCATATGTCACAGATACGCAGTATTTT. This sequence encodes CASSLKPYVTDTQYF.

V is TRBV7-8 and J is TRBJ2-1, with 7 bases aligning to TRBD1. The V segment lost 5 bases and the J segment 3 bases; nucleotides outside the gene matches: 10. Germline V gene sequence: CDR1 SGHVS, CDR2 FQNEAQ. The CDR3 contains 16 residues. The chain's CDR3 is CASSRTGTALYNEQFF. DNA for the CDR3: TGTGCCAGCAGCCGAACCGGGACAGCACTCTACAATGAGCAGTTCTTC. Variable domain in full (rest from reference TRBV7-8 and TRBJ2-1): GAGVSQSPRYKVAKRGQDVALRCDPISGHVSLFWYQQALGQGPEFLTYFQNEAQLDKSGLPSDRFFAERPEGSVSTLKIQRTQQEDSAVYLCASSRTGTALYNEQFFGPGTRLTVL.

This chain uses TRBV29-1 with TRBJ1-2, with 8 nucleotides matching TRBD1. The germline CDR1 and CDR2 sequences are SQVTM and ANQGSEA. Trimming at V came to 3 bases and at J to 5 bases, leaving 2 bases not matched to a gene. The CDR3 consists of 12 residues. The DNA of the CDR3 is TGCAGCGTTGAGGACAGGGCATATGGCTACACCTTC. Encoded protein: CSVEDRAYGYTF. The full variable domain, rest sourced from reference TRBV29-1 and TRBJ1-2, is SAVISQKPSRDICQRGTSLTIQCQVDSQVTMMFWYRQQPGQSLTLIATANQGSEATYESGFVIDKFPISRPNLTFSTLTVSNMSPEDSSIYLCSVEDRAYGYTFGSGTRLTVV.

The chain combines TRBV19 with TRBJ1-2, with D unclear. V gave up 5 bases and J gave up 5 bases, with 18 bases separating them. This CDR3 contains 15 residues. In germline, CDR1 is LNHDA, CDR2 SQIVND (reference sequence). The CDR3 nucleotides read TGTGCCAGTAGTGAGGAGGTAAAGGGTCTGTATGGCTACACCTTC. Amino acid sequence: CASSEEVKGLYGYTF.

The chain joins TRBV19 to TRBJ2-7; 9 nucleotides line up with TRBD1. CDR1 is LNHDA, CDR2 SQIVND, per germline (reference sequence). V shed 3 bases, J shed 5 bases, and the junction held 8 bases outside the gene matches. The CDR3 length is 15 residues. CDR3 nucleotide sequence: TGTGCCAGTAGTATGTATATGGGACAGGGTCACGAGCAGTACTTC. This gives the protein CASSMYMGQGHEQYF. The full variable domain, its missing parts supplied by reference TRBV19 and TRBJ2-7, is DGGITQSPKYLFRKEGQNVTLSCEQNLNHDAMYWYRQDPGQGLRLIYYSQIVNDFQKGDIAEGYSVSREKKESFPLTVTSAQKNPTAFYLCASSMYMGQGHEQYFGPGTRLTVT.

V usage is TRBV9 and J usage is TRBJ2-7; 8 nucleotides match TRBD2. V lost 0 bases and J lost 2; bases outside the gene matches: 4. Per germline, CDR1 SGDLS and CDR2 YYNGEE. There are 15 residues in the CDR3. CDR3 DNA: TGTGCCAGCAGCGTAGGTCTAGCGGGCACCTACGAGCAGTACTTC. Translation gives CASSVGLAGTYEQYF.

This chain connects TRBV19 to TRBJ2-7, with TRBD1 matching over 10 bases. The CDR3 runs to 15 residues. With V trimmed by 6 bases and J by 5 bases, 10 bases remained unmatched. The germline V gene encodes CDR1 LNHDA and CDR2 SQIVND (reference sequence). CDR3 in amino acids: CASRLSGTGADEQYF. Written as DNA, the CDR3 is TGTGCCAGTAGGTTGTCCGGGACAGGGGCCGACGAGCAGTACTTC.